These 26 T cell receptor beta chains originate from one sample sequenced in a study of cytomegalovirus exposure and HLA in healthy donors (dated by TCRdb to about 2017). The protocol used for the library was the immunoSEQ multiplex PCR assay. For the multiplex PCR, a mixture combining 60 forward primers for TCR Vbeta segments and 13 reverse primers for TCR Jbeta segments was used. As stored in TCRdb, this immuneACCESS dataset retains in-frame rearrangements with V and J assigned. A fraction of the clones does not appear; measured against another copy, unresolved V genes explain less than half of the discrepancy, and the remainder lacks a known reason. Present in this sample are 100,000 to 150,000 clones, approximately 80% of which were seen just once. Together, the top ten hold 9.5% to 15% of the sample. Sequencing input: PBMCs. These receptor sequences come from a woman between 40 and 50 years old in good health and CMV-seropositive.

The V gene is TRBV5-4, the J gene TRBJ2-3, with 7 bases that match TRBD1. The CDR3 totals 14 residues. Germline CDR1 reads SGHNT; CDR2 reads YYREEE (reference sequence). With V trimmed by 6 bases and J by 2 bases, 6 bases remained unmatched. The DNA for the CDR3 is TGTGCCAGCACCCGGGACAGCCACACAGATACGCAGTATTTT. Translation gives CASTRDSHTDTQYF.

The chain recombines TRBV11-2 with TRBJ2-3, with TRBD2 identical over 8 bases. From germline, CDR1 is SGHAT and CDR2 FQNNGV. Trimming at V came to 0 bases and at J to 6 bases, leaving 5 bases not matched to a gene. CDR3 size: 15 residues. The CDR3 reads CASSLEGLVKDTQYF. Written as DNA, the CDR3 is TGTGCCAGCAGCTTAGAGGGACTAGTGAAGGATACGCAGTATTTT.

V usage is TRBV5-1 and J usage is TRBJ2-5, with 9 bases that match TRBD2. V lost 4 bases to trimming and J lost 5 bases; unmatched junction nucleotides: 12. The germline V gene has CDR1 SGHRS and CDR2 YFSETQ. The CDR3 runs to 16 residues. This CDR3 reads CASSPLAGGLEETQYF. The CDR3, as DNA: TGCGCCAGCAGCCCTTTGGCGGGAGGGTTAGAGGAGACCCAGTACTTC. The full variable domain, in which reference TRBV5-1 and TRBJ2-5 provide the parts outside the CDR3, is KAGVTQTPRYLIKTRGQQVTLSCSPISGHRSVSWYQQTPGQGLQFLFEYFSETQRNKGNFPGRFSGRQFSNSRSEMNVSTLELGDSALYLCASSPLAGGLEETQYFGPGTRLLVL.

By its share, this clone is medium-sized. The same CDR3 is also encoded by other DNA sequences in this sample. This chain uses TRBV5-4 with TRBJ1-3; D not resolved. Trimming stripped 4 bases from V and 0 bases from J, with 11 bases between. Germline CDR1 and CDR2: SGHNT and YYREEE (reference sequence). CDR3 length: 15 residues. The CDR3 reads CASSLGGNSGNTIYF. In DNA, the CDR3 is TGTGCCAGCAGCCTAGGAGGCAACTCTGGAAACACCATATATTTT.

The J gene is TRBJ2-5, the V gene TRBV6-1; no clear D gene. The J call is doubtful: the DNA matches TRBJ2-7 better. CDR3 length equals 12 residues. Germline lookup yields CDR1 MNHNS and CDR2 SASEGT. The CDR3 DNA is TGTGCCAGCAGTGCAGCCTTCTACGAGCAGTACTTC. Translating gives CASSAAFYEQYF.

In this sample, this clone turned up once. The rearrangement links TRBV27 to TRBJ1-5; 9 bases are shared with TRBD1. Germline lookup yields CDR1 MNHEY and CDR2 SMNVEV (reference sequence). V lost 6 bases, J lost 4 bases, and 4 bases stayed unmatched. The CDR3 has 14 amino acids. CDR3: CASSRDRANQPQHF. The CDR3 DNA reads TGTGCCAGCAGCCGGGACAGGGCAAATCAGCCCCAGCATTTT.

The chain joins TRBV28 to TRBJ2-7; TRBD2 aligns across 10 bases. This CDR3 is 14 amino acids long. Germline V CDR1 and CDR2: MDHEN, SYDVKM. V lost 7 bases to trimming and J lost 8 bases; unmatched junction nucleotides: 11. CDR3 nucleotide sequence: TGTGCCAGCAACACCGGGACTAGCGTAGTAAAGCAGTACTTC. It specifies CASNTGTSVVKQYF.

The V gene is TRBV19, the J gene TRBJ2-1; 10 nucleotides align to TRBD2. V trimming: 6 bases; J trimming: 8 bases; junction bases outside the gene matches: 16. The CDR3 contains 17 residues. CDR1 and CDR2 (germline): LNHDA, SQIVND (reference sequence). CDR3 in DNA: TGTGCCAGTAGGAGCGGGAGGGCCCAGATCAGGTGGGATGAGCAGTTCTTC. Its protein product is CASRSGRAQIRWDEQFF.

The rearrangement uses TRBV30 and TRBJ2-5; maybe TRBD2 (6 bases). Trimming pared 3 bases from V and 7 bases from J, leaving 15 bases between. In germline, CDR1 is GTSNPN, CDR2 SVGIG (reference sequence). This CDR3 has 13 residues. DNA for the CDR3: TGTGCCTGGAGCGCGGGACGGATAGGGACCCAGTACTTC. Translation: CAWSAGRIGTQYF.

The chain uses TRBV6-6 and TRBJ2-3; 11 bases are shared with TRBD1. Germline V CDR1 and CDR2: MNHNY, SVGAGI (reference sequence). V lost 4 bases and J lost 4; bases outside the gene matches: 7. This CDR3 region has 16 residues. The CDR3 spells CASSSWMGQGADTQYF. The CDR3 DNA reads TGTGCCAGCAGTTCCTGGATGGGACAGGGGGCAGATACGCAGTATTTT.

The sample holds one count of this clone. As DNA, the CDR3 is TGTGCCAGCAGCCGGGACTTGGAGAGGCAGTTCTTC. Its protein product is CASSRDLERQFF. J is TRBJ2-1 and V is TRBV7-9, with D maybe TRBD2 (6 bases). Germline V lookup: CDR1 SEHNR, CDR2 FQNEAQ (reference sequence). The CDR3 runs to 12 residues. V lost 5 bases, J lost 12 bases, and 14 bases lay in between.

This rearrangement joins TRBV13 to TRBJ1-2; D may be TRBD1 (6 bases). Trimming removed 2 bases from V and 8 bases from J, with 12 bases in between. CDR3 length: 13 residues. Germline values: CDR1 PRHDT, CDR2 FYEKMQ (reference sequence). The CDR3 here is CASSLRPQGGYTF. The CDR3 coding sequence is TGTGCCAGCAGCTTAAGGCCCCAGGGGGGCTACACCTTC.

This clone was observed a few times. The V and J genes are TRBV2 and TRBJ1-2; D may be TRBD1 (5 bases). V was shortened by 7 bases and J by 5 bases, with 23 bases between the two germline ends. The CDR3 length is 16 residues. Germline values: CDR1 SNHLY, CDR2 FYNNEI. The CDR3 DNA sequence: TGTGCCAGCACCTCTGTAGTCGACAGCCTACCTTATGGCTACACCTTC. This sequence encodes CASTSVVDSLPYGYTF. Complete variable domain (other parts from reference TRBV2 and TRBJ1-2): EPEVTQTPSHQVTQMGQEVILRCVPISNHLYFYWYRQILGQKVEFLVSFYNNEISEKSEIFDDQFSVERPDGSNFTLKIRSTKLEDSAMYFCASTSVVDSLPYGYTFGSGTRLTVV.

This chain joins TRBV6-4 and TRBJ1-4, with D perhaps TRBD1 (6 bases). CDR1 and CDR2 (germline): MRHNA, SNTAGT. This CDR3 has 16 amino acids. V was trimmed by 3 bases and J by 5 bases, leaving 16 bases between them. This CDR3 reads CASSESDRLQNEKLFF. CDR3 bases: TGTGCCAGCAGTGAGTCGGACAGACTTCAGAATGAAAAACTGTTTTTT.

The J gene is TRBJ2-7, the V gene TRBV2, with 11 bases fitting TRBD2. Unmatched junction bases numbered 6, after V lost 6 bases and J lost 2 bases. This CDR3 spans 15 amino acids. CDR1 and CDR2 from the germline V gene are SNHLY and FYNNEI. The CDR3 DNA follows: TGTGCCAGCAGGGGAGGACTAGCGGGTACCTACGAGCAGTACTTC. This sequence encodes CASRGGLAGTYEQYF.

In its sample, this clone was seen once. V and J are TRBV7-3 and TRBJ2-2; 13 bases are a match to TRBD2. Per the germline V gene, CDR1 is SGHTA and CDR2 is FQGTGA. The ends lost 5 bases at V and 7 bases at J; junction bases unmatched: 10. The CDR3 contains 17 residues. The CDR3 here is CASSTNGLAGASGELFF. The CDR3 DNA follows: TGTGCCAGCAGCACCAACGGACTAGCGGGAGCCAGCGGGGAGCTGTTTTTT.

This clone has a handful of counts. This rearrangement joins TRBV28 to TRBJ1-2; no clear D gene. The CDR3 totals 18 residues. Germline assignment: CDR1 MDHEN and CDR2 SYDVKM. The V and J ends lost 3 bases and 4 bases respectively, with 24 bases between them. CDR3 sequence reads: CASSFSPTLPREGYGYTF. Here the CDR3 DNA reads TGTGCCAGCAGTTTTTCCCCTACCCTCCCAAGGGAGGGCTATGGCTACACCTTC.

V usage is TRBV7-3 and J usage is TRBJ2-7; the D gene is possibly TRBD2 (6 bases). Trimming took off 6 bases at V and 5 bases at J, with 20 bases between the two ends. The CDR3 length is 15 residues. Germline V gene data show CDR1 as SGHTA and CDR2 as FQGTGA. CDR3 residues: CASSAQWHAGNEQYF. CDR3 DNA sequence: TGTGCCAGCAGTGCCCAATGGCATGCGGGGAACGAGCAGTACTTC.

The V call is TRBV10-1, the J call TRBJ2-7; maybe TRBD2 (6 bases). The CDR3 is 12 residues long. CDR1 and CDR2 from the germline V gene are WNHNN and SYGVQD (reference sequence). Trimming left V 3 bases short and J 7 bases short, with 10 bases between. CDR3 protein: CASSDNSGEQYF. CDR3 DNA: TGCGCCAGCAGTGATAACAGCGGGGAGCAGTACTTC.

The chain is built from TRBV10-3 and TRBJ2-1; TRBD1 matches 7 bases. The germline V gene encodes CDR1 ENHRY and CDR2 SYGVKD. Trimming cost V 3 bases and J 7 bases; bases outside gene matches: 12. The CDR3 runs 16 residues. Here the CDR3 DNA reads TGTGCCATCAGTGATTCCAGTACAGGGGTAGGGAATGAGCAGTTCTTC. Residues: CAISDSSTGVGNEQFF.

This clone was seen a single time. The chain links TRBV20-1 to TRBJ2-5; no reliable D call. CDR1 and CDR2 (germline): DFQATT, SNEGSKA (reference sequence). V was shortened by 5 bases and J by 4 bases, with 5 bases between the two germline ends. This CDR3 region has 10 residues. The CDR3: CSAGRETQYF. DNA of the CDR3: TGCAGTGCTGGTAGAGAGACCCAGTACTTC.

The chain combines TRBV7-2 with TRBJ2-7; no definite D call. The CDR3 is made up of 13 amino acids. Germline V gene data show CDR1 as SGHTA and CDR2 as FQGNSA. Trimming shortened V by 4 bases and J by 5 bases, and 12 bases separated the two germline ends. The CDR3: CASSSPPLNEQYF. The CDR3 DNA sequence: TGTGCCAGCAGCTCCCCGCCTCTAAACGAGCAGTACTTC.

This clone came up a few times. The chain uses TRBV19 and TRBJ1-6; possible D gene TRBD1, 6 bases. CDR1 and CDR2 from the germline V gene are LNHDA and SQIVND (reference sequence). The CDR3 runs 13 residues. Trimming removed 11 bases at V and 7 bases at J, with 15 bases between. The CDR3 sequence is CAAQGSKNSPLHF. The CDR3 region has the DNA TGTGCCGCACAGGGTTCTAAGAATTCACCCCTCCACTTT.

The chain links TRBV9 to TRBJ1-1, with 7 bases lining up with TRBD1. Trimming took 6 bases from V and 0 from J; bases not matched to a gene: 8. Germline assignment: CDR1 SGDLS and CDR2 YYNGEE. The CDR3 has 15 amino acids. DNA of the CDR3: TGTGCCAGCACCAAAGGGGGCAACTTGAACACTGAAGCTTTCTTT. Translation gives CASTKGGNLNTEAFF.

This rearrangement joins TRBV19 to TRBJ2-1; tentatively, D is TRBD2 (5 bases). Germline V lookup: CDR1 LNHDA, CDR2 SQIVND (reference sequence). The CDR3 has 13 residues. V shed 3 bases and J shed 7 bases, with 10 bases lying between them. As DNA, the CDR3 is TGTGCCAGTAGTATTGGGAGAGGGAATGAGCAGTTCTTC. Its translation: CASSIGRGNEQFF.

This clone was observed a few times. The rearrangement joins TRBV11-2 to TRBJ2-1, with 9 nucleotides matching TRBD2. The CDR3 spans 16 residues. Trimming removed 3 bases from V and 4 bases from J; junction bases left unmatched: 7. Germline V CDR1 and CDR2: SGHAT, FQNNGV. CDR3 sequence reads: CASSFSGSYEYNEQFF. Here the CDR3 DNA reads TGTGCCAGCAGCTTTAGCGGGAGCTACGAATACAATGAGCAGTTCTTC.